The clone carrying this T cell receptor (beta chain) has only a few counts. Its antigen is currently unknown. V dropped 7 bases and J dropped 2 bases, with 15 bases sitting between them. This CDR3 has 15 amino acids. From germline, CDR1 is SEHNR and CDR2 FQNEAQ (reference sequence). Extraction of total RNA was performed on unfractionated whole blood. The source of the sample is a study of human T cells and chemical hapten exposure. The overall study: The study traced per-sample TCR yield variation mainly to small differences in pooled library volumes. General study points: High-frequency TCRs, those above 1 in 1000, stayed the same after DPC sensitization.

For the library, individual cDNA molecules each received unique molecular identifiers. Original processing notes: Between about 23,224 and 700,000 TCRs appeared in each sample, and the median stood at roughly 100,000. TCRdb re-called the 5' RACE reads with MiXCR, one entry per CDR3 protein. These V and J calls are TCRdb output, not the study's own analysis. The sample has 81,000 or so distinct CDR3 sequences; roughly 8.4% are singletons. The chain uses TRBV7-9 and TRBJ2-1, with D perhaps matching TRBD2 (5 bases). This TCR was recovered from a male donor in good health. The CDR3 loop is CASTALGSPYNEQFF. The DNA for the CDR3 is TGTGCCAGCACCGCCCTAGGGAGTCCCTACAATGAGCAGTTCTTC.